Listed below are T cell receptor beta chains from one sample, sequenced in a study of Ad26.COV2.S vaccination and SARS-CoV-2 variants. TCRdb's table, derived via immunoSEQ multiplex PCR, lists solely in-frame clones and lacks some. There are around 270,000 clones in the sample; around 88% occur only once, and just under 3% lies in the top ten. The sample here was peripheral blood, taken in a trial of Ad26.COV2.S vaccine versus placebo. Receptor source: a person between 18 and 65 years old who received the Ad26.COV2.S COVID-19 vaccine or a placebo. The CDR3 runs from the conserved cysteine through the conserved F or W. The order of the fields is J gene, V gene, CDR3 protein.

j_call: TRBJ2-5
v_call: TRBV15
cdr3_aa: CATSVDSRTSGDETQYF

j_call: TRBJ1-1
v_call: TRBV7-3
cdr3_aa: CASSLWAGNTEAFF

j_call: TRBJ2-7
v_call: TRBV20-1
cdr3_aa: CSARSMYEQYF

j_call: TRBJ1-1
v_call: TRBV7-8
cdr3_aa: CASSLSLGHNTEAFF

j_call: TRBJ1-6
v_call: TRBV5-6
cdr3_aa: CASSFGQGNSPLHF

j_call: TRBJ1-2
v_call: TRBV5-6
cdr3_aa: CASSLARDRHGYTF

j_call: TRBJ2-3
v_call: TRBV7-7
cdr3_aa: CASSLAGSSTDTQYF

j_call: TRBJ1-1
v_call: TRBV5-1
cdr3_aa: CASSSRADTEAFF

j_call: TRBJ1-2
v_call: TRBV7-2
cdr3_aa: CASSLGGWDNLHHTF

j_call: TRBJ2-3
v_call: TRBV6-5
cdr3_aa: CASRVREGRDTQYF

j_call: TRBJ2-1
v_call: TRBV9
cdr3_aa: CASSVAGLAGDVFF

j_call: TRBJ2-2
v_call: TRBV6-1
cdr3_aa: CASSEGARGAGELFF

j_call: TRBJ1-1
v_call: TRBV19
cdr3_aa: CASSEGLNTEAFF

j_call: TRBJ1-3
v_call: TRBV7-9
cdr3_aa: CASSLPNYRTSGNTIYF

j_call: TRBJ2-4
v_call: TRBV6-1
cdr3_aa: CASSDRGQKNIQYF

j_call: TRBJ2-3
v_call: TRBV9
cdr3_aa: CASSVDGGPTDTQYF

j_call: TRBJ2-1
v_call: TRBV7-8
cdr3_aa: CASAMGVSYNEQFF

j_call: TRBJ1-1
v_call: TRBV2
cdr3_aa: CATGGPSTLNTEAFF

j_call: TRBJ1-4
v_call: TRBV19
cdr3_aa: CAISRGANEKLFF

j_call: TRBJ2-2
v_call: TRBV7-9
cdr3_aa: CASSSDTFGELFF

j_call: TRBJ2-1
v_call: TRBV19
cdr3_aa: CASSPGTSGSNPYNEQFF

j_call: TRBJ2-5
v_call: TRBV2
cdr3_aa: CASTPKGGLIRETQYF

j_call: TRBJ2-1
v_call: TRBV30
cdr3_aa: CAWSGGREQFF

j_call: TRBJ2-2
v_call: TRBV19
cdr3_aa: CASSTGTGGFVVTGELFF

j_call: TRBJ2-5
v_call: TRBV3-1/TRBV3-2
cdr3_aa: CASSLVTSGGRQETQYF

j_call: TRBJ2-1
v_call: TRBV11-3
cdr3_aa: CASSLESGDNEQFF

j_call: TRBJ2-1
v_call: TRBV14
cdr3_aa: CASSKGGLNPNEQFF

j_call: TRBJ1-2
v_call: TRBV7-9
cdr3_aa: CASTPQGQSQGYTF

j_call: TRBJ2-1
v_call: TRBV4-1
cdr3_aa: CASSQATATYNEQFF

j_call: TRBJ1-6
v_call: TRBV6-1
cdr3_aa: CASSEGTGGSPLHF

j_call: TRBJ2-5
v_call: TRBV7-2
cdr3_aa: CASSLRGRRETQYF

j_call: TRBJ2-7
v_call: TRBV5-5
cdr3_aa: CASSLKLDRVYEQYF

j_call: TRBJ1-2
v_call: TRBV6-5
cdr3_aa: CASSYEPGGYGYTF

j_call: TRBJ2-4
v_call: TRBV2
cdr3_aa: CASSRDRGNIQYF

j_call: TRBJ1-2
v_call: TRBV19
cdr3_aa: CASIRTGGLLSNYGYTF

j_call: TRBJ2-7
v_call: TRBV9
cdr3_aa: CASSLSPDRVSYEQYF

j_call: TRBJ2-3
v_call: TRBV3-1/TRBV3-2
cdr3_aa: CASSQAGGGTDTQYF

j_call: TRBJ2-5
v_call: TRBV19
cdr3_aa: CASSLGPQETQYF

j_call: TRBJ2-5
v_call: TRBV4-3
cdr3_aa: CASSQDPMTPQYF

j_call: TRBJ1-3
v_call: TRBV4-1
cdr3_aa: CASSPVQVSGNTIYF

j_call: TRBJ2-5
v_call: TRBV12-3/TRBV12-4
cdr3_aa: CASSPRVIQYF

j_call: TRBJ1-1
v_call: TRBV9
cdr3_aa: CASSEGNTEAFF

j_call: TRBJ1-1
v_call: TRBV7-3
cdr3_aa: CASSLNRDTEAFF

j_call: TRBJ2-7
v_call: TRBV21-1
cdr3_aa: CASSKASNSQAYEQYF

j_call: TRBJ1-4
v_call: TRBV7-7
cdr3_aa: CASSLNAGTNEKLFF

j_call: TRBJ2-6
v_call: TRBV27
cdr3_aa: CASSSYRRGAHAANVLTF

j_call: TRBJ2-3
v_call: TRBV5-6
cdr3_aa: CASSFARYTQYF

j_call: TRBJ1-1
v_call: TRBV19
cdr3_aa: CASSIDLWTANTEAFF

j_call: TRBJ2-1
v_call: TRBV20-1
cdr3_aa: CSASFGGITYNEQFF